These 18 T cell receptor beta chains originate from one sample sequenced in a study of yellow fever vaccine responses in identical twins. MiXCR, applied by TCRdb to the RT-PCR reads, yields one record per CDR3 protein. The repertoire holds roughly 4,200 distinct CDR3 sequences, with 65% to 90% as singletons. Material: T cells from blood (PBMCs), unsorted or a sorted subset (not recorded which), obtained before or after yellow fever vaccination (not recorded which). These receptor sequences come from a woman aged 18-29 years who received the yellow fever vaccine.

The chain links TRBV7-3 to TRBJ2-3; no definite D call. Germline CDR1 SGHTA, CDR2 FQGTGA. Trimming removed 5 bases at V and 4 bases at J, with 10 bases between. The CDR3 length is 13 residues. For the CDR3, the DNA is TGTGCCAGCAGCGCACACGGATCAGATACGCAGTATTTT. It is translated as CASSAHGSDTQYF.

V and J are TRBV5-5 and TRBJ2-1; 7 bases align to TRBD1. The CDR3 runs 13 residues. With V trimmed by 4 bases and J by 7 bases, 5 bases remained unmatched. Germline V CDR1 and CDR2: SGHKS, YYEKEE (reference sequence). CDR3 loop: CASSVRQGNEQFF. In nucleotides, the CDR3 is TGTGCCAGCAGCGTTCGACAGGGTAATGAGCAGTTCTTC.

In nucleotides, the CDR3 is TGCGCCAGCAGCTTGGGACACCACCAAGAGACCCAGTACTTC. Translating gives CASSLGHHQETQYF. The chain joins TRBV5-1 to TRBJ2-5; D is unresolved. Germline V gene lookup returns CDR1 SGHRS and CDR2 YFSETQ. Trimming cost V 0 bases and J 0 bases, with 6 bases left between them. The CDR3 is 14 residues long.

The chain is built from TRBV7-9 and TRBJ2-7; 9 positions match TRBD1. Unmatched junction bases numbered 6, after V lost 7 bases and J lost 2 bases. The germline gives CDR1 SEHNR, CDR2 FQNEAQ (reference sequence). The CDR3 has 14 amino acids. The CDR3 nucleotides are TGTGCCAGCACCTCCGGGACAGGGCCCTACGAGCAGTACTTC. Its protein is CASTSGTGPYEQYF.

This sequence joins TRBV18 and TRBJ2-7; D unclear. Trimming pared 0 bases from V and 3 bases from J, leaving 9 bases between. Germline-derived CDR1 and CDR2 are KGHSH and LQKENI. The CDR3 contains 14 residues. DNA of the CDR3: TGTGCCAGCTCACCACCAACACGAGACTACGAGCAGTACTTC. This encodes CASSPPTRDYEQYF. Looking up the rest from reference TRBV18 and TRBJ2-7 gives the full variable domain: NAGVMQNPRHLVRRRGQEARLRCSPMKGHSHVYWYRQLPEEGLKFMVYLQKENIIDESGMPKERFSAEFPKEGPSILRIQQVVRGDSAAYFCASSPPTRDYEQYFGPGTRLTVT.

The chain is built from TRBV2 and TRBJ2-5; 9 nucleotides line up with TRBD2. Trimming cost V 6 bases and J 2 bases; bases outside gene matches: 7. Per germline, CDR1 SNHLY and CDR2 FYNNEI. The CDR3 spans 15 residues. The CDR3 DNA reads as TGTGCCAGCAGCAAGGGACTAGCATCACAAGAGACCCAGTACTTC. This gives the protein CASSKGLASQETQYF.

The gene calls are TRBV7-1 and TRBJ2-3, with D perhaps matching TRBD1 (6 bases). TRBV7-1 is reported as an ORF; its role is uncertain. CDR3 size: 18 residues. The V end lost 1 base, the J end lost 0 bases, and 17 bases lay between the germline ends. CDR3 residues: CASSSVPGQETSTDTQYF. The DNA for the CDR3 is TGTGCCAGCAGCTCAGTCCCGGGACAAGAGACCAGCACAGATACGCAGTATTTT.

The CDR3 coding sequence is TGTGCCAGCAGCTTAGGACAGGGTTACAATGAGCAGTTCTTC. Its protein is CASSLGQGYNEQFF. The chain couples TRBV11-2 to TRBJ2-1; 7 bases fit TRBD1. Unmatched junction bases numbered 1, after V lost 1 base and J lost 4 bases. Germline V CDR1 and CDR2: SGHAT, FQNNGV. CDR3 size: 14 residues.

The chain carries TRBV7-6 and TRBJ1-1, with a possible D match to TRBD1 (5 bases). The CDR3 loop spans 17 amino acids. Germline assignment: CDR1 SGHVS and CDR2 FNYEAQ. V was trimmed by 5 bases and J by 0 bases, leaving 19 bases between them. The CDR3 DNA sequence: TGTGCCAGCAGCGCCCCCCAGGGAGGTGGGATGAACACTGAAGCTTTCTTT. This translates into CASSAPQGGGMNTEAFF.

The rearrangement joins TRBV18 to TRBJ2-1; D uncertain. Germline CDR1 and CDR2: KGHSH and LQKENI. The length of the CDR3 is 11 residues. Trimming took 2 bases from V and 6 from J, leaving 2 bases between them. The CDR3: CASSPANEQFF. The CDR3 DNA follows: TGTGCCAGCTCACCAGCCAATGAGCAGTTCTTC.

The chain joins TRBV12-3 or TRBV12-4 to TRBJ2-5; D is possibly TRBD1 (6 bases). Trimming stripped 4 bases from V and 5 bases from J, with 17 bases between. CDR3 length: 15 residues. The CDR3 nucleotides are TGTGCCAGCAGTTCACGACAGGTATCGGAGGAGACCCAGTACTTC. It translates to CASSSRQVSEETQYF.

J is TRBJ2-2 and V is TRBV2; D uncertain. Trimming left V 7 bases short and J 5 bases short, with 11 bases between. The CDR3 extends over 13 amino acids. CDR1 SNHLY and CDR2 FYNNEI come from the germline V gene. This CDR3 reads CASTPPRTGELFF. In DNA, the CDR3 is TGTGCCAGCACCCCCCCTCGTACCGGGGAGCTGTTTTTT.

The chain uses TRBV3-1 and TRBJ2-7, with 10 nucleotides matching TRBD2. CDR3 length equals 14 residues. Per the germline V gene, CDR1 is LGHDT and CDR2 is YNNKEL (reference sequence). V dropped 7 bases and J dropped 5; count of bases not matched to a gene: 8. The CDR3 DNA sequence: TGTGCCAGCACTCAAGCGGGGGGGCGCCACGAGCAGTACTTC. Translation gives CASTQAGGRHEQYF.

The rearrangement links TRBV19 to TRBJ2-3; 7 bases fit TRBD1. This CDR3 region has 16 residues. The V segment lost 0 bases and the J segment 1 base; nucleotides outside the gene matches: 4. CDR1 LNHDA and CDR2 SQIVND come from the germline V gene (reference sequence). CDR3 residues: CASSIDLGQGTDTQYF. The CDR3 DNA is TGTGCCAGTAGTATAGATCTTGGACAGGGCACAGATACGCAGTATTTT.

The chain joins TRBV4-1 to TRBJ1-3, with D unresolved. In germline, CDR1 is MGHRA, CDR2 YSYEKL. The CDR3 totals 15 residues. Trimming stripped 0 bases from V and 2 bases from J, with 8 bases between. The CDR3 sequence: CASSQDKGTGNTIYF. CDR3 in DNA: TGCGCCAGCAGCCAAGACAAGGGTACTGGAAACACCATATATTTT.

This rearrangement joins TRBV19 to TRBJ2-4, with 9 bases lining up with TRBD1. J was trimmed by 6 bases and V by 6 bases; bases with no gene match: 3. Germline V gene sequence: CDR1 LNHDA, CDR2 SQIVND (reference sequence). CDR3 length equals 13 residues. CDR3 in DNA: TGTGCCAGTAGCCTGGGACAGGGAAACATTCAGTACTTC. Its protein product is CASSLGQGNIQYF.

The rearrangement uses TRBV11-2 and TRBJ2-7, with D unresolved. The CDR3 has 12 amino acids. V lost 1 base to trimming and J lost 6 bases, with 7 bases between them. The germline CDR1 and CDR2 sequences are SGHAT and FQNNGV. The CDR3 DNA sequence: TGTGCCAGCAGCTTAGTAAGTGGCGAGCAGTACTTC. Amino acid sequence: CASSLVSGEQYF.

The chain uses TRBV13 and TRBJ2-1, with unresolved D. This CDR3 has 16 amino acids. Germline V gene lookup returns CDR1 PRHDT and CDR2 FYEKMQ (reference sequence). The ends were cut back, 10 bases at V and 3 bases at J, with 22 bases in the middle. Here the CDR3 DNA reads TGTGCCACCTCTCCCCAGGCTTCCCACTACTACAATGAGCAGTTCTTC. It is translated as CATSPQASHYYNEQFF.